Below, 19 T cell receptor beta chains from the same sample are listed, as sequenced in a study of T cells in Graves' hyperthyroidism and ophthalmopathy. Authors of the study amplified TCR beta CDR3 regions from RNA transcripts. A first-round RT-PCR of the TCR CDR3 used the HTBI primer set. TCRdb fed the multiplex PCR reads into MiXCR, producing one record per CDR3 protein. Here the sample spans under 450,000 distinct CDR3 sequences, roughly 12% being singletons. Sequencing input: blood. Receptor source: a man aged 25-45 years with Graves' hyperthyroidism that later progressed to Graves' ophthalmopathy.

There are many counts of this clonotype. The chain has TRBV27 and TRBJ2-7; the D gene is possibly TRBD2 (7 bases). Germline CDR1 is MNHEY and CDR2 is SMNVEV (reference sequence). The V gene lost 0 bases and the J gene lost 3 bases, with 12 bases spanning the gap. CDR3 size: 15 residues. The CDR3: CASSLSRGAVYEQYF. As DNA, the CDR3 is TGTGCCAGCAGTTTATCTCGGGGGGCGGTCTACGAGCAGTACTTC.

CDR3 DNA sequence: TGTGCCAGCAGCGTAGGACAGGAAAAGCAGTACTTC. Encoded protein: CASSVGQEKQYF. The chain carries TRBV9 and TRBJ2-7, with D possibly matching TRBD1 (6 bases). The CDR3 is 12 residues long. V was cut by 0 bases and J by 8 bases, with 9 bases left in between. From germline, CDR1 is SGDLS and CDR2 YYNGEE.

Here the CDR3 reads CASSPRQGSLEKLFF. CDR3 DNA: TGTGCCAGCAGCCCCAGACAGGGAAGTCTTGAAAAACTGTTTTTT. The J gene is TRBJ1-4, the V gene TRBV7-6, with 7 bases lining up with TRBD1. The trim removed 5 bases at V and 7 bases at J, leaving 10 bases unmatched. The length of the CDR3 is 15 residues. Germline V gene lookup returns CDR1 SGHVS and CDR2 FNYEAQ.

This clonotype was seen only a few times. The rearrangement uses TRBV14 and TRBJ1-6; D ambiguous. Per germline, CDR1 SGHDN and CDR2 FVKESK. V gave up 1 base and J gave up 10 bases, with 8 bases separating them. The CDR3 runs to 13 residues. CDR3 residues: CASSQVGFSPLHF. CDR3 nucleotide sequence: TGTGCCAGCAGCCAAGTCGGTTTCTCACCCCTCCACTTT.

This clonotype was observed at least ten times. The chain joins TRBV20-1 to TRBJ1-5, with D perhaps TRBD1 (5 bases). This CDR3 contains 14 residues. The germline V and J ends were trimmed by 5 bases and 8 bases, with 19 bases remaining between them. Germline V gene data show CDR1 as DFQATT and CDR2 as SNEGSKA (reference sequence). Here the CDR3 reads CSAGRGGVREPQHF. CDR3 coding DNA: TGCAGTGCTGGGAGGGGTGGGGTTCGAGAGCCCCAGCATTTT.

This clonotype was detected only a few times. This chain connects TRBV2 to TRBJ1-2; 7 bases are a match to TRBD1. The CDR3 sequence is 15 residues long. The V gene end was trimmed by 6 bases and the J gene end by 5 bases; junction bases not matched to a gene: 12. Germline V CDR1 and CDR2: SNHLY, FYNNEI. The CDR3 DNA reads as TGTGCCAGCAGAGATACACAGGGGCCAGGGTATGGCTACACCTTC. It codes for CASRDTQGPGYGYTF.

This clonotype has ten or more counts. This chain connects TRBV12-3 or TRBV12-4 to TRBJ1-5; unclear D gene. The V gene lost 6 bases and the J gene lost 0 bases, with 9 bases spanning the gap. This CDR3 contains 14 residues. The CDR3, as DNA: TGTGCCAGCAGCGCGGCTGCTAGCAATCAGCCCCAGCATTTT. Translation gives CASSAAASNQPQHF.

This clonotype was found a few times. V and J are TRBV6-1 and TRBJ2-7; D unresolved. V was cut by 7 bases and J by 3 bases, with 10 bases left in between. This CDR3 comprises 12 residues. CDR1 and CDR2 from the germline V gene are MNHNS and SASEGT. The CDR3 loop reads CASNHGYYEQYF. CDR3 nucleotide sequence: TGTGCCAGCAATCACGGATACTACGAGCAGTACTTC.

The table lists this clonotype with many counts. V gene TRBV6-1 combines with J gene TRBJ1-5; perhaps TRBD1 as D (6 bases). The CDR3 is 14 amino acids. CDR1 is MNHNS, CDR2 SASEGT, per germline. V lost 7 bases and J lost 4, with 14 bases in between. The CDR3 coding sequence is TGTGCCAGCAATGGGGGGCTTAGGAATCAGCCCCAGCATTTT. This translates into CASNGGLRNQPQHF.

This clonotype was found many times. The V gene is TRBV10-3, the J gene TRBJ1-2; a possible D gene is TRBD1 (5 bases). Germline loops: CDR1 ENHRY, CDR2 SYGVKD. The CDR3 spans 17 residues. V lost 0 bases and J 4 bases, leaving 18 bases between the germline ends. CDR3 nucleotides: TGTGCCATCAGTGAGTCAGGTCGGGGCTTAAGGACCTATGGCTACACCTTC. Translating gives CAISESGRGLRTYGYTF.

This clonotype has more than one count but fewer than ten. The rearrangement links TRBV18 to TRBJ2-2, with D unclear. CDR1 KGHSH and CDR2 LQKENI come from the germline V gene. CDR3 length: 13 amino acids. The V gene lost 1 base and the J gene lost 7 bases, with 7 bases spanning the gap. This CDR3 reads CASSPREGGELFF. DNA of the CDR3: TGTGCCAGCTCACCACGAGAAGGCGGGGAGCTGTTTTTT.

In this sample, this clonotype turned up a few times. CDR3 in amino acids: CASSFERGSTGELFF. The CDR3 DNA is TGCGCCAGCAGCTTCGAGCGGGGGTCGACCGGGGAGCTGTTTTTT. This chain uses TRBV5-1 with TRBJ2-2; 8 positions match TRBD2. Trimming cost V 2 bases and J 5 bases; bases outside gene matches: 5. The CDR3 is 15 residues long. Looked up from germline, CDR1 is SGHRS and CDR2 is YFSETQ.

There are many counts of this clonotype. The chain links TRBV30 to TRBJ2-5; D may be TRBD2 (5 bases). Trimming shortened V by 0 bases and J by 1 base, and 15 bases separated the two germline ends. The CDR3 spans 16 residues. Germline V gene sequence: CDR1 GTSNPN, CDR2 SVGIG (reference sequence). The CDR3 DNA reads TGTGCCTGGAGTGTACTTCTCGGACTGCCCCAAGAGACCCAGTACTTC. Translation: CAWSVLLGLPQETQYF. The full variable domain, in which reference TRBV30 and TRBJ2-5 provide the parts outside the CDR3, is SQTIHQWPATLVQPVGSPLSLECTVEGTSNPNLYWYRQAAGRGLQLLFYSVGIGQISSEVPQNLSASRPQDRQFILSSKKLLLSDSGFYLCAWSVLLGLPQETQYFGPGTRLLVL.

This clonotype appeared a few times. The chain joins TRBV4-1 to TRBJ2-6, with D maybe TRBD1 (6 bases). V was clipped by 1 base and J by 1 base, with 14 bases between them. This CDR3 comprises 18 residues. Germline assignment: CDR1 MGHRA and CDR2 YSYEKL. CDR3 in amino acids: CASSQGGRGRSGANVLTF. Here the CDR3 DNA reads TGCGCCAGCAGCCAAGGGGGCAGGGGACGATCTGGGGCCAACGTCCTGACTTTC.

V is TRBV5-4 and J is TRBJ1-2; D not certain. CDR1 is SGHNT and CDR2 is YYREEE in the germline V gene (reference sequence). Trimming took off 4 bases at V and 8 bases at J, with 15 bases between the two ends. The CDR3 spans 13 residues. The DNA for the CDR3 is TGTGCCAGCAGCCCCGCCTCTGGAGGAGGCTACACCTTC. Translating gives CASSPASGGGYTF.

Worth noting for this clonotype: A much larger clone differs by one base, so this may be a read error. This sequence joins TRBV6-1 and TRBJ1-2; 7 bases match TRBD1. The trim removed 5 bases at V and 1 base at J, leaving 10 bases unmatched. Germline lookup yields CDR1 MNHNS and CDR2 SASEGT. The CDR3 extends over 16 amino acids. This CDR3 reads CASSSARTGINYGYTF. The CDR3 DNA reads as TGTGCCAGCAGTTCAGCAAGGACAGGAATTAACTATGGCTACACCTTC.

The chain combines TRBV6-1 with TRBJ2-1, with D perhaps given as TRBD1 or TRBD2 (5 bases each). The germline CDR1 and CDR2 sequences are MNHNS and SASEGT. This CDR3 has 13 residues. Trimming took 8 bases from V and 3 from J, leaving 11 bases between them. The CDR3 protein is CASLRDRYNEQFF. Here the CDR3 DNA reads TGTGCCAGCCTCCGGGACCGCTACAATGAGCAGTTCTTC.

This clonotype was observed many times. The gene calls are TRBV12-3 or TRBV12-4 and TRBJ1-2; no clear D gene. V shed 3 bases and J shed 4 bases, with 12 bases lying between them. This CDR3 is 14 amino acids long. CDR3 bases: TGTGCCAGCAGTTTGCGGGAGGGTATCTATGGCTACACCTTC. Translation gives CASSLREGIYGYTF.

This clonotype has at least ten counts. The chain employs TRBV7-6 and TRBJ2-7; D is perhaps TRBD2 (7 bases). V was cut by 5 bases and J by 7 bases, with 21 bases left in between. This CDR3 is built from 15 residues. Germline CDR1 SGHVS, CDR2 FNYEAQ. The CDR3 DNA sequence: TGTGCCAGCAGCGCCCTAACTGGGGGGGCGGGGGAGCAGTACTTC. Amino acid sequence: CASSALTGGAGEQYF.